This TCR beta chain was retrieved from a study of blood T cell repertoires in COVID-19. For the study at large: Recovered status in Cohort 3 required two negative PCRs, clearance, or symptom resolution.

Study processing details: Counts of nucleated cells, estimated from reference gene primer amplification, were obtained. The table came from immunoSEQ multiplex PCR; TCRdb's copy has only in-frame clones and leaves some out. The D gene and trimming were derived from the DNA, and the V and J assignments and clone size from that table. The profile shows over 150,000 clones, around three quarters of them singletons. V was cut by 4 bases and J by 4 bases, with 17 bases left in between. Per the germline V gene, CDR1 is SGHDN and CDR2 is FVKESK. This CDR3 region has 15 residues. The specimen sequenced was PBMCs or T cells enriched from blood (not recorded which). This chain links TRBV14 with TRBJ2-7, with a tentative D call TRBD1 (6 bases). This receptor was identified in a woman in her sixties or seventies in a cohort exposed to, infected with or recovered from COVID-19 (not recorded which). The CDR3 DNA reads as TGTGCCAGCAGCCCGGGATTAAACAGGGTGTACGAGCAGTACTTC. Residues: CASSPGLNRVYEQYF.